This T cell receptor beta chain comes out of a study of human T cells and chemical hapten exposure (TCRdb year 2021). Turning to the overall study: Libraries were pooled for sequencing, and variation in per-sample TCR yields was attributed mainly to small differences in library volumes within the pool. The study tracked peripheral blood TCR repertoire changes in vivo during primary and secondary sensitization to the hapten diphenylcyclopropenone (DPC) in alopecia patients. Each blood RNA sample was used to sequence both TCR alpha and TCR beta chains. Overall results and qualifications from the work: DPC sensitization did not change how many TCRs were above 1 in 1000 frequency, and no evidence was found of alterations in global repertoire structure. After repeated subsampling, changes were observed in the strength of the expansion versus patch-test correlation and in the threshold at which the correlation became significant.

Libraries were built with RACE. Sequencing was carried out with a NextSeq 500. During library preparation, unique molecular identifiers were attached to individual cDNA molecules so that TCRs could be counted in a quantitative, reproducible way. Per the source publication's procedure: A median of approximately 100,000 TCRs per sample was observed, with a range of 23,224 to 690,600. V, J and CDR3 annotation of the TCR reads was performed with the Decombinator software suite. Every sample was subsampled to the same number of TCRs (28,000) for the PS versus PT1 abundance plots. Expanded TCRs were defined as absent before sensitization and observed at least eight times at the 2-week time point. TCRdb redid the processing of the public reads, applying fastp at Q25 and MiXCR, and retained in-frame beta chains. Rows are combined by CDR3 protein, so each entry shows the most common genes and DNA. What appears here as the V and J calls and clone size reflects TCRdb's work, not the paper's. The sample contains tens of thousands of distinct CDR3 sequences, almost 4.5% of them found a single time. The ten largest make up 4.5% to 6% of the sample.

This clonotype was counted only a few times. The target of this receptor is not known. No quality values exist for individual bases; no much larger clone is one base distant. Sample time point, as interpreted from the label and publication: healthy volunteer bleed at 2 weeks. Unfractionated whole blood was collected in Tempus Blood RNA tubes, and total RNA was extracted from that blood. Four or five healthy volunteers acted as controls for TCR sequencing and had blood drawn at day 0, 2 weeks and 6 weeks. The CDR1 and CDR2 encoded by the germline V gene are SGHRS and YFSETQ. Unmatched junction bases come to 5, with V trimmed by 3 bases and J by 4 bases. Including the terminal cysteine and phenylalanine, the CDR3 comprises 14 residues. Here the CDR3 DNA is all that survives: 42 bases in frame from base 1.

This chain joins TRBV5-1 to TRBJ1-1; TRBD1 lines up with 8 middle nucleotides. The TCR sequence derives from a human donor in good health. Some clones in this sample may be carry-over from other donors' samples. Sequencing was done on a sample of whole blood. The DNA sequence is given as TGCGCCAGCAGCTACGGACAGGGCGGCACTGAAGCTTTCTTT. Its translation reads: CASSYGQGGTEAFF.